The 5 T cell receptor beta chains below come from one sample, sequenced in a study of cytomegalovirus exposure and HLA in healthy donors. Profiled with immunoSEQ multiplex PCR; TCRdb holds only in-frame clones, not every one. The sample contains approximately 120,000 clones, 89% of which appear only once. The sample consisted of PBMCs. The receptor source for this set is a woman under 30 in good health and CMV-seronegative.

The chain uses TRBV6-6 and TRBJ2-7, with 8 bases fitting TRBD1. J was trimmed by 2 bases and V by 6 bases; bases with no gene match: 9. Per the germline V gene, CDR1 is MNHNY and CDR2 is SVGAGI (reference sequence). There are 15 residues in the CDR3. CDR3 sequence reads: CASSPGQGIPYEQYV. The CDR3 region has the DNA TGTGCCAGCAGCCCCGGACAGGGAATTCCCTACGAGCAGTACGTC.

The chain uses TRBV19 and TRBJ1-5; D uncertain. Trimming stripped 4 bases from V and 0 bases from J, with 22 bases between. Germline CDR1 LNHDA, CDR2 SQIVND (reference sequence). The CDR3 consists of 19 residues. CDR3 sequence (DNA): TGTGCCAGTAGTACGATTCCCTCCCCAGGCTACTTTAGCAATCAGCCCCAGCATTTT. It specifies CASSTIPSPGYFSNQPQHF.

The gene calls are TRBV7-8 and TRBJ1-5; 8 bases are a match to TRBD1. This CDR3 spans 18 amino acids. V was pared by 1 base and J by 2 bases, with 10 bases of the junction left unmatched. The germline CDR1 and CDR2 sequences are SGHVS and FQNEAQ. The CDR3 here is CASSLVRAGGAGNQPQHF. The CDR3 DNA reads as TGTGCCAGCAGCTTAGTCAGGGCAGGGGGCGCGGGCAATCAGCCCCAGCATTTT.

This clone appeared once. The CDR3 bases are TGTGCCAGCACCCTGGGCGGGATGAATGAAAAACTGTTTTTT. Its protein is CASTLGGMNEKLFF. This chain uses TRBV6-6 with TRBJ1-4; no clear D. In germline, CDR1 is MNHNY, CDR2 SVGAGI (reference sequence). The germline V and J ends were trimmed by 7 bases and 5 bases, with 14 bases remaining between them. This CDR3 is built from 14 residues.

The rearrangement joins TRBV19 to TRBJ2-1, with 8 bases aligning to TRBD2. Germline loops: CDR1 LNHDA, CDR2 SQIVND (reference sequence). The CDR3 length is 16 residues. The ends lost 7 bases at V and 5 bases at J; junction bases unmatched: 13. The CDR3 loop is CASNWGGGRRDNEQFF. In nucleotides, the CDR3 is TGTGCCAGTAATTGGGGCGGGGGGCGACGGGACAATGAGCAGTTCTTC.